These 30 T cell receptor beta chains originate from one sample sequenced in a study of cytomegalovirus exposure and HLA in healthy donors. Produced via immunoSEQ multiplex PCR; TCRdb's table is partial and in-frame only. Of over 200,000 clones listed, around 88% are singletons. Sequenced material: PBMCs. These receptors all come from a woman aged 18-30 years in good health and CMV-seronegative.

The chain is built from TRBV27 and TRBJ1-2; weak D call: TRBD1 (6 bases). CDR3 length: 15 residues. In germline, CDR1 is MNHEY, CDR2 SMNVEV (reference sequence). Trimming pared 4 bases from V and 8 bases from J, leaving 20 bases between. The chain's CDR3 is CASSSRGEGLRGYTF. The CDR3 DNA is TGTGCCAGCAGTTCCAGGGGCGAGGGTCTCCGAGGCTACACCTTC.

The chain has TRBV6-1 and TRBJ2-3, with TRBD2 identical over 10 bases. The J segment lost 2 bases and the V segment lost 3 bases, leaving 5 bases of the junction unmatched. CDR1 MNHNS and CDR2 SASEGT come from the germline V gene. The CDR3 has 16 amino acids. CDR3 in DNA: TGTGCCAGCAGTGAGCTAGCGGGGGCCTACACAGATACGCAGTATTTT. Translation: CASSELAGAYTDTQYF.

The V call is TRBV12-1, the J call TRBJ2-1; the table gives TRBD2 as D, unverified against the DNA. TRBV12-1 has pseudogene status. The CDR3 has 18 amino acids. The CDR3 loop reads CASSSGTSGTGVMNEQFF. The CDR3 bases are TGTGCCAGCAGCTCCGGGACTAGCGGGACAGGGGTTATGAATGAGCAGTTCTTC.

The gene calls are TRBV4-2 and TRBJ2-3; 12 nucleotides agree with TRBD2. Looked up from germline, CDR1 is LGHNA and CDR2 is YNFKEQ. There are 16 residues in the CDR3. J lost 4 bases, V lost 4 bases, and 6 bases had no gene match. The CDR3 DNA reads TGTGCCAGCAGCCTATCGGGGACTAGCGGGTCAGATACGCAGTATTTT. This gives the protein CASSLSGTSGSDTQYF.

This clone was counted a few times. The chain employs TRBV19 and TRBJ1-1; TRBD1 matches at 8 bases. Trimming removed 6 bases from V and 3 bases from J; junction bases left unmatched: 6. Germline lookup yields CDR1 LNHDA and CDR2 SQIVND (reference sequence). The CDR3 consists of 14 residues. CDR3 sequence (DNA): TGTGCCAGTAGCTCAGGGGGCGCCTACACTGAAGCTTTCTTT. Its translation: CASSSGGAYTEAFF.

The chain carries TRBV7-9 and TRBJ1-1; D remains unclear. The V and J ends lost 3 bases and 5 bases respectively, with 10 bases between them. Germline CDR1 and CDR2: SEHNR and FQNEAQ (reference sequence). The CDR3 has 13 amino acids. CDR3 residues: CASSFETGTEAFF. The DNA for the CDR3 is TGTGCCAGCAGCTTTGAGACCGGGACTGAAGCTTTCTTT.

V gene TRBV19 combines with J gene TRBJ1-1; possible D gene TRBD1, 6 bases. Per germline, CDR1 LNHDA and CDR2 SQIVND (reference sequence). This CDR3 spans 15 amino acids. Trimming removed 1 base at V and 1 base at J, with 10 bases between. The CDR3 reads CASSIGRTENTEAFF. CDR3 DNA sequence: TGTGCCAGTAGTATAGGCCGGACAGAGAACACTGAAGCTTTCTTT.

This sequence joins TRBV12-5 and TRBJ2-5; no reliable D call. V was pared by 0 bases and J by 4 bases, with 15 bases between. The CDR3 is 16 residues long. The germline CDR1 and CDR2 sequences are LGHNT and FRNRAP. CDR3 sequence (DNA): TGTGCTAGTGGTTTGGTACATCTAGGCCGGTCAGAGACCCAGTACTTC. Amino acid sequence: CASGLVHLGRSETQYF.

This clone came up once. This chain links TRBV6-5 with TRBJ2-2, with D uncertain. The CDR3 totals 15 residues. Germline V gene sequence: CDR1 MNHEY, CDR2 SVGAGI. Trimming removed 0 bases at V and 7 bases at J, with 12 bases between. This CDR3 reads CASSYSTSAGGELFF. The DNA for the CDR3 is TGTGCCAGCAGTTACTCGACCTCCGCAGGCGGGGAGCTGTTTTTT.

The rearrangement uses TRBV20-1 and TRBJ2-1; D remains ambiguous. Trimming removed 6 bases from V and 4 bases from J, with 7 bases in between. Germline V CDR1 and CDR2: DFQATT, SNEGSKA (reference sequence). The CDR3 totals 11 residues. The CDR3 protein is CSAAPYNEQFF. Here the CDR3 DNA reads TGCAGTGCAGCCCCATACAATGAGCAGTTCTTC.

This chain joins TRBV7-2 and TRBJ2-7, with D perhaps TRBD2 (7 bases). This CDR3 is 14 amino acids long. Germline lookup yields CDR1 SGHTA and CDR2 FQGNSA. The V end lost 3 bases, the J end lost 5 bases, and 14 bases lay between the germline ends. The CDR3 coding sequence is TGTGCCAGCAGCTTTGGGGGCGGGACTAACGAGCAGTACTTC. Amino acids: CASSFGGGTNEQYF.

This clone was detected once. Other nucleotide sequences from this sample produce the same CDR3. V usage is TRBV9 and J usage is TRBJ2-1, with D uncertain. V lost 2 bases and J lost 1, with 4 bases in between. The CDR3 is 13 residues long. Per germline, CDR1 SGDLS and CDR2 YYNGEE. CDR3 protein: CASSVGSYNEQFF. CDR3 nucleotides: TGTGCCAGCAGCGTCGGTTCCTACAATGAGCAGTTCTTC.

The rearrangement joins TRBV30 to TRBJ2-7; 9 bases are shared with TRBD2. J lost 4 bases, V lost 3 bases, and 10 bases had no gene match. This CDR3 region has 15 residues. Germline V gene lookup returns CDR1 GTSNPN and CDR2 SVGIG (reference sequence). CDR3 sequence reads: CAWRGGRAVWYEQYF. The CDR3 bases are TGTGCCTGGAGGGGCGGGAGGGCCGTTTGGTACGAGCAGTACTTC. Complete variable domain (other parts from reference TRBV30 and TRBJ2-7): SQTIHQWPATLVQPVGSPLSLECTVEGTSNPNLYWYRQAAGRGLQLLFYSVGIGQISSEVPQNLSASRPQDRQFILSSKKLLLSDSGFYLCAWRGGRAVWYEQYFGPGTRLTVT.

This chain links TRBV4-2 with TRBJ2-3; tentative D call: TRBD2 (6 bases). Deletions cut 4 bases from V and 1 base from J, with 9 bases between. From germline, CDR1 is LGHNA and CDR2 YNFKEQ. This CDR3 region has 14 residues. The CDR3 sequence: CASSRRRGTDTQYF. The CDR3 nucleotides are TGTGCCAGCAGCCGACGGAGGGGCACAGATACGCAGTATTTT.

The genes are TRBV4-3 and TRBJ2-1; 7 bases match TRBD2. Trimming at V came to 6 bases and at J to 6 bases, leaving 11 bases not matched to a gene. The CDR3 sequence is 15 residues long. The germline V gene has CDR1 LGHNA and CDR2 YSLEER. CDR3 nucleotides: TGCGCCAGCAGTCCCGGACTAGGGCGGATCAATGAGCAGTTCTTC. It is translated as CASSPGLGRINEQFF.

The chain links TRBV29-1 to TRBJ2-1, with TRBD2 matching 13 bases. Germline values: CDR1 SQVTM, CDR2 ANQGSEA. Unmatched junction bases numbered 12, after V lost 3 bases and J lost 10 bases. The CDR3 contains 16 residues. The CDR3 bases are TGCAGCGTTGAGGGGAAACTAGCGGGAGGGGTAGGGGAGCAGTTCTTC. This gives the protein CSVEGKLAGGVGEQFF.

This chain joins TRBV28 and TRBJ1-1; the D gene is possibly TRBD1 (5 bases). The V end was cut by 6 bases, the J end by 3 bases, with 11 bases between. Germline V CDR1 and CDR2: MDHEN, SYDVKM. CDR3 length: 13 amino acids. CDR3 bases: TGTGCCAGCAGCTCAGGGATGGACACTGAAGCTTTCTTT. This gives the protein CASSSGMDTEAFF.

The chain joins TRBV5-1 to TRBJ2-7, with D maybe TRBD1 (6 bases). Trimming removed 4 bases from V and 9 bases from J, with 20 bases in between. Germline lookup yields CDR1 SGHRS and CDR2 YFSETQ. The CDR3 is 14 residues long. CDR3 loop: CASSQGTARAGQYF. The CDR3 nucleotides are TGCGCCAGCAGCCAGGGGACGGCCCGAGCTGGGCAGTACTTC. The entire variable domain, with the rest obtained from reference TRBV5-1 and TRBJ2-7, is as follows: KAGVTQTPRYLIKTRGQQVTLSCSPISGHRSVSWYQQTPGQGLQFLFEYFSETQRNKGNFPGRFSGRQFSNSRSEMNVSTLELGDSALYLCASSQGTARAGQYFGPGTRLTVT.

The chain couples TRBV9 to TRBJ2-3, with 9 bases identical to TRBD2. Unmatched junction bases numbered 7, after V lost 4 bases and J lost 4 bases. The CDR3 totals 15 residues. Per germline, CDR1 SGDLS and CDR2 YYNGEE. In DNA, the CDR3 is TGTGCCAGCAGCAAGACTAGCGGCAGGCCAGATACGCAGTATTTT. Protein product: CASSKTSGRPDTQYF.

V and J are TRBV6-6 and TRBJ1-1; D ambiguous. Between the trimmed V and J ends, which lost 7 bases and 1 base, there was a span of 4 bases. Germline assignment: CDR1 MNHNY and CDR2 SVGAGI (reference sequence). This CDR3 is 11 amino acids long. For the CDR3, the DNA is TGTGCCAGCATCCGGAACACTGAAGCTTTCTTT. Residues: CASIRNTEAFF.

The V call is TRBV4-1, the J call TRBJ1-4; TRBD1 matches 7 bases. J gave up 4 bases and V 4 bases, and 6 bases lay outside the gene matches. Looked up from germline, CDR1 is MGHRA and CDR2 is YSYEKL. The CDR3 is 15 amino acids. The CDR3 DNA reads TGCGCCAGCAGCCGCACAGGGGCCGTTAATGAAAAACTGTTTTTT. Protein sequence: CASSRTGAVNEKLFF.

The chain combines TRBV10-3 with TRBJ2-5; 7 bases fit TRBD1. The CDR3 runs to 12 residues. CDR1 is ENHRY, CDR2 SYGVKD, per germline. With 7 bases clipped from V and 5 bases from J, the junction kept 4 bases outside the gene matches. In nucleotides, the CDR3 is TGTGCCATCAACACAGGGGACGAGACCCAGTACTTC. Residues: CAINTGDETQYF.

The V gene is TRBV6-5, the J gene TRBJ2-7, with D possibly being TRBD1 (5 bases). Per the germline V gene, CDR1 is MNHEY and CDR2 is SVGAGI. The CDR3 length is 15 residues. Between the trimmed V and J ends, which lost 0 bases and 5 bases, there was a span of 14 bases. CDR3: CASSYSFVTDNEQYF. CDR3 nucleotides: TGTGCCAGCAGTTACTCGTTTGTGACAGACAACGAGCAGTACTTC.

This clone has only one observation. The chain uses TRBV27 and TRBJ2-1; 7 bases agree with TRBD2. The ends lost 3 bases at V and 5 bases at J; junction bases unmatched: 4. The CDR3 is 14 amino acids. CDR1 and CDR2 (germline): MNHEY, SMNVEV (reference sequence). CDR3 residues: CASSFDSGHNEQFF. The CDR3 DNA is TGTGCCAGCAGTTTTGATAGCGGGCACAATGAGCAGTTCTTC.

This clone was observed once. The chain carries TRBV6-5 and TRBJ2-1, with a weak D call TRBD2 (6 bases). V was shortened by 5 bases and J by 8 bases, with 10 bases between the two germline ends. The germline V gene encodes CDR1 MNHEY and CDR2 SVGAGI. The CDR3 has 12 residues. The CDR3 reads CASSRLDHEQFF. Written as DNA, the CDR3 is TGTGCCAGCAGTCGACTAGACCATGAGCAGTTCTTC.

V gene TRBV7-2 combines with J gene TRBJ2-5, with 9 bases fitting TRBD2. Germline CDR1 SGHTA, CDR2 FQGNSA. The CDR3 covers 17 residues. V gave up 1 base and J gave up 1 base; unmatched junction bases: 7. CDR3 sequence (DNA): TGTGCCAGCAGCTTAGTGGCGGGGGGGGGAGTCCAAGAGACCCAGTACTTC. This encodes CASSLVAGGGVQETQYF.

The rearrangement uses TRBV5-4 and TRBJ2-1; 13 bases fit TRBD2. Germline V gene lookup returns CDR1 SGHNT and CDR2 YYREEE (reference sequence). There are 15 residues in the CDR3. The J segment lost 8 bases and the V segment lost 3 bases, leaving 5 bases of the junction unmatched. CDR3 DNA sequence: TGTGCCAGCAGCTGGGGACTAGCGGGAACCGATGAGCAGTTCTTC. It is translated as CASSWGLAGTDEQFF.

This chain joins TRBV15 and TRBJ1-5; D gene uncertain. V shed 1 base and J shed 9 bases, with 13 bases lying between them. This CDR3 has 14 amino acids. Germline loops: CDR1 LNHNV, CDR2 YYDKDF (reference sequence). CDR3: CATSRGLGAGPQHF. The CDR3, as DNA: TGTGCCACCAGCAGAGGGCTGGGCGCGGGGCCCCAGCATTTT.

The chain links TRBV5-1 to TRBJ1-1, with 7 positions matching TRBD1. Germline V gene data show CDR1 as SGHRS and CDR2 as YFSETQ. CDR3 length equals 13 residues. After removal of 5 bases from V and 8 bases from J, the junction contained 9 bases not matched to a gene. In DNA, the CDR3 is TGCGCCAGCAGGTCCGATAGGACAGGCGAAGCTTTCTTT. Translating it yields CASRSDRTGEAFF.

The gene calls are TRBV5-1 and TRBJ2-7, with 10 bases identical to TRBD1. Germline V CDR1 and CDR2: SGHRS, YFSETQ. Losses at the gene ends were 0 bases for V and 4 bases for J; bases not matched to a gene: 4. The CDR3 runs to 15 residues. In DNA, the CDR3 is TGCGCCAGCAGCTTGGGACAGGGGGCTAGGTACGAGCAGTACTTC. Residues: CASSLGQGARYEQYF.